This T cell receptor beta chain derives from a study of shared clonotypes between healthy human individuals. Donors included only healthy HIV-negative adults lacking recent acute infections or vaccinations. For each subset, genomic DNA was distributed in equal portions over several immunoSEQ plates. It was 300 to 350 ng DNA, 28,000 or so T cell genomes, that went into each replicate PCR of unsorted PBMC. Method: immunoSEQ multiplex PCR; TCRdb's copy keeps in-frame clones and lacks some. The table has 490,000 or so clones, roughly 85% seen once. This clone occurred a few times. Its specificity is unknown. Germline V gives CDR1 MNHNS, CDR2 SASEGT. Trimming pared 2 bases from V and 8 bases from J, leaving 14 bases between. This CDR3 is 14 amino acids long. Overall study findings and caveats: The authors sampled blood alone, and tissue repertoires likely differ.

This TCR came from a woman aged 40 to 50 in good health. Some clones in this sample may be carry-over from other donors' samples. This sequence joins TRBV6-1 and TRBJ2-3; maybe TRBD1 (5 bases). What was sequenced was PBMCs. Written as DNA, the CDR3 is TGTGCCAGCAGTGAATTCGTTGGGGCTGCTACGCAGTATTTT. This gives the protein CASSEFVGAATQYF.